Below are 17 T cell receptor beta chains sequenced from a single sample in a study of OX40 agonist ivuxolimab in advanced cancers. Produced via immunoSEQ multiplex PCR; TCRdb's table is partial and in-frame only. The top ten clones hold 0.19% of a sample with some 84,000 clones, 89% of them seen once. The sample was CD4+ or CD8+ T cells sorted from blood, taken in a trial of the OX40 agonist ivuxolimab. The receptors here all came from an adult with an advanced solid tumor such as melanoma, head and neck, liver or kidney cancer.

The CDR3 DNA is TGCGCCAGCAGCTCGCTGCTACAGGGGGCGGAGACCCAGTACTTC. This translates into CASSSLLQGAETQYF. This chain joins TRBV5-1 and TRBJ2-5; 9 bases are a match to TRBD1. Germline CDR1 reads SGHRS; CDR2 reads YFSETQ. V lost 3 bases and J lost 5; bases outside the gene matches: 8. The CDR3 has 15 residues.

The chain uses TRBV2 and TRBJ2-7; 7 bases are shared with TRBD1. Trimming removed 8 bases from V and 2 bases from J; junction bases left unmatched: 9. The V gene's germline CDR1 is SNHLY and CDR2 FYNNEI. CDR3 length: 14 residues. This CDR3 reads CASSRIQGTYEQYF. The CDR3 region has the DNA TGTGCCAGCTCTCGTATACAGGGGACCTACGAGCAGTACTTC.

V gene TRBV19 combines with J gene TRBJ2-7, with D perhaps assigned TRBD1 or TRBD2 (5 bases each). The germline V and J ends were trimmed by 3 bases and 3 bases, with 12 bases remaining between them. The CDR3 sequence is 14 residues long. CDR1 is LNHDA and CDR2 is SQIVND in the germline V gene (reference sequence). In nucleotides, the CDR3 is TGTGCCAGTAGTATCCGGGACGGTTTCTACGAGCAGTACTTC. This codes for CASSIRDGFYEQYF.

The table lists this clone with a count of one. The V gene is TRBV5-1, the J gene TRBJ2-3; 10 bases line up with TRBD2. Looked up from germline, CDR1 is SGHRS and CDR2 is YFSETQ. The CDR3 covers 14 residues. With 6 bases clipped from V and 2 bases from J, the junction kept 3 bases outside the gene matches. CDR3 bases: TGCGCCAGCAATAGCGGGAGGTCCACAGATACGCAGTATTTT. Translated: CASNSGRSTDTQYF.

The chain links TRBV7-9 to TRBJ2-1; a weak D match, TRBD2 (6 bases). Germline CDR1 reads SEHNR; CDR2 reads FQNEAQ (reference sequence). The V and J ends lost 0 bases and 4 bases respectively, with 7 bases between them. This CDR3 comprises 14 residues. CDR3 sequence: CASSLAGGYNEQFF. In DNA, the CDR3 is TGTGCCAGCAGCTTAGCGGGAGGATACAATGAGCAGTTCTTC. Together with reference TRBV7-9 and TRBJ2-1, the CDR3 gives the full variable domain: DTGVSQNPRHKITKRGQNVTFRCDPISEHNRLYWYRQTLGQGPEFLTYFQNEAQLEKSRLLSDRFSAERPKGSFSTLEIQRTEQGDSAMYLCASSLAGGYNEQFFGPGTRLTVL.

This clone showed up just once. The rearrangement joins TRBV6-6 to TRBJ1-3; 9 bases are a match to TRBD1. Germline CDR1 and CDR2: MNHNY and SVGAGI (reference sequence). Trimming removed 6 bases from V and 1 base from J; junction bases left unmatched: 1. CDR3 length equals 14 residues. CDR3 in amino acids: CASSGTGSGNTIYF. The CDR3 DNA sequence: TGTGCCAGCAGCGGGACAGGGTCTGGAAACACCATATATTTT.

The chain carries TRBV4-2 and TRBJ2-1, with D possibly being TRBD1 or TRBD2 (6 bases each). Trimming left V 1 base short and J 6 bases short, with 13 bases between. Germline CDR1 and CDR2: LGHNA and YNFKEQ. This CDR3 is 15 amino acids long. The chain's CDR3 is CASSQAGGGGNEQFF. The CDR3 DNA follows: TGTGCCAGCAGCCAAGCGGGTGGAGGGGGCAATGAGCAGTTCTTC.

The gene calls are TRBV5-1 and TRBJ1-5; the D is unclear. The ends were cut back, 2 bases at V and 3 bases at J, with 6 bases in the middle. This CDR3 comprises 13 residues. Germline loops: CDR1 SGHRS, CDR2 YFSETQ. In nucleotides, the CDR3 is TGCGCCAGCAGCTTCCAGCCCAATCAGCCCCAGCATTTT. Translating gives CASSFQPNQPQHF.

V and J are TRBV9 and TRBJ1-1, with D possibly matching TRBD1 (6 bases). Germline lookup yields CDR1 SGDLS and CDR2 YYNGEE. The V end was cut by 2 bases, the J end by 11 bases, with 10 bases between. The CDR3 sequence is 11 residues long. CDR3 coding DNA: TGTGCCAGCAGCGTGCGGGACATTGCTTTCTTT. Translated, it gives CASSVRDIAFF.

V usage is TRBV29-1 and J usage is TRBJ1-2; D not resolved. Per germline, CDR1 SQVTM and CDR2 ANQGSEA. There are 11 residues in the CDR3. The V and J ends lost 3 bases and 5 bases respectively, with 7 bases between them. CDR3 in amino acids: CSVDRGYGYTF. The CDR3 DNA reads TGCAGCGTTGATAGAGGGTATGGCTACACCTTC.

The chain employs TRBV28 and TRBJ2-5; 7 bases line up with TRBD1. CDR3 length: 14 amino acids. Trimming at V came to 6 bases and at J to 5 bases, leaving 9 bases not matched to a gene. Germline loops: CDR1 MDHEN, CDR2 SYDVKM. The CDR3 coding sequence is TGTGCCAGCAGGGACAGGTTCAAGAGGGAGACCCAGTACTTC. Protein: CASRDRFKRETQYF.

CDR3 DNA: TGTGCCATCAGTGAAGGGACAGGGGGCTCCTATGGCTACACCTTC. Translating gives CAISEGTGGSYGYTF. The rearrangement joins TRBV10-3 to TRBJ1-2; 12 bases map to TRBD1. CDR1 is ENHRY and CDR2 is SYGVKD in the germline V gene. Losses at the gene ends were 3 bases for V and 4 bases for J; bases not matched to a gene: 3. This CDR3 spans 15 amino acids.

J is TRBJ1-5 and V is TRBV18; TRBD1 is a possible D gene (6 bases). The ends were cut back, 4 bases at V and 6 bases at J, with 16 bases in the middle. Germline V lookup: CDR1 KGHSH, CDR2 LQKENI. The CDR3 has 15 amino acids. In DNA form, the CDR3 reads TGTGCCAGCTCACTCTCAACAGGGAATGGTCAGCCCCAGCATTTT. It yields the protein CASSLSTGNGQPQHF.

V gene TRBV7-2 combines with J gene TRBJ2-7, with TRBD2 matching 11 bases. Losses at the gene ends were 4 bases for V and 6 bases for J; bases not matched to a gene: 8. The CDR3 is 15 residues long. Looked up from germline, CDR1 is SGHTA and CDR2 is FQGNSA. This chain's CDR3 is CASSSFRLAGSEQYF. CDR3 DNA sequence: TGTGCCAGCAGCTCCTTTCGACTAGCGGGATCCGAGCAGTACTTC.

The chain joins TRBV5-1 to TRBJ2-3; perhaps TRBD2 as D (5 bases). The CDR3 has 14 amino acids. Per germline, CDR1 SGHRS and CDR2 YFSETQ. Trimming cost V 2 bases and J 2 bases, with 9 bases left between them. The CDR3 spells CASSLLGSTDTQYF. As DNA, the CDR3 is TGCGCCAGCAGCTTACTAGGGTCCACAGATACGCAGTATTTT.

V usage is TRBV7-9 and J usage is TRBJ2-1, with 12 bases identical to TRBD2. This CDR3 is built from 14 residues. V was clipped by 5 bases and J by 5 bases; unmatched bases: 1. Germline CDR1 is SEHNR and CDR2 is FQNEAQ (reference sequence). The CDR3 protein is CASSRLAGDNEQFF. The CDR3 nucleotides read TGTGCCAGCAGCCGACTAGCGGGAGACAATGAGCAGTTCTTC.

The chain recombines TRBV27 with TRBJ2-3; no firm D call. Germline V gives CDR1 MNHEY, CDR2 SMNVEV (reference sequence). The V and J ends lost 4 bases and 1 base respectively, with 9 bases between them. CDR3 length: 14 residues. DNA of the CDR3: TGTGCCAGCAGTTCTCCCCCACGCACAGATACGCAGTATTTT. It translates to CASSSPPRTDTQYF.